These 2 T cell receptor beta chains came from one sample sequenced in a study of CD8 T cells in Susac syndrome. When the RNA was reverse transcribed, random hexamers were used with an input of about 0.45 to 1 ug. A single record per CDR3 protein comes from TCRdb applying MiXCR to the immunoSEQ multiplex PCR reads. The sample shows tens of thousands of distinct CDR3 sequences, approximately 96% of them seen only once. Sequencing input: CD8+ T cells from PBMCs. The receptors were gathered from a human donor with Susac syndrome.

The chain has TRBV9 and TRBJ2-3, with no clear D. The CDR3 runs to 15 residues. Germline V gives CDR1 SGDLS, CDR2 YYNGEE. Trimming stripped 3 bases from V and 0 bases from J, with 11 bases between. This CDR3 is CASSEESSSTDTQYF. DNA of the CDR3: TGTGCCAGCAGCGAGGAGAGTTCTAGCACAGATACGCAGTATTTT. Variable domain in full (rest from reference TRBV9 and TRBJ2-3): DSGVTQTPKHLITATGQRVTLRCSPRSGDLSVYWYQQSLDQGLQFLIQYYNGEERAKGNILERFSAQQFPDLHSELNLSSLELGDSALYFCASSEESSSTDTQYFGPGTRLTVL.

J is TRBJ2-3 and V is TRBV5-1, with 10 bases fitting TRBD2. CDR1 SGHRS and CDR2 YFSETQ come from the germline V gene. This CDR3 comprises 17 residues. After removal of 0 bases from V and 2 bases from J, the junction contained 6 bases not matched to a gene. DNA of the CDR3: TGCGCCAGCAGCTTGGAGGTAGCGGGAGGCTCCACAGATACGCAGTATTTT. It is translated as CASSLEVAGGSTDTQYF.